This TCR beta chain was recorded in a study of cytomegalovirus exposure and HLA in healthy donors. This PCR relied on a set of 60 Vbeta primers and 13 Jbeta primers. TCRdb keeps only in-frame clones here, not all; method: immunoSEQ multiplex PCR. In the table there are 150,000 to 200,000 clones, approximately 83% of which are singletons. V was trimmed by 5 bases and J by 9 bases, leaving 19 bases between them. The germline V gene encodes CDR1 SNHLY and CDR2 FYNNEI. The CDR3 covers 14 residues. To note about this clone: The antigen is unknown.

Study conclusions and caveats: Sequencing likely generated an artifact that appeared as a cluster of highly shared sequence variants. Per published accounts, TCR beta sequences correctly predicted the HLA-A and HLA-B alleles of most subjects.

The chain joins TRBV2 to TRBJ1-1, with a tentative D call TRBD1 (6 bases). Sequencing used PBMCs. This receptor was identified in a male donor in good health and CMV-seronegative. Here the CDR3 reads CASSFRGSPPKAFF. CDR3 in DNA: TGTGCCAGCAGTTTCAGGGGTTCTCCCCCGAAAGCTTTCTTT.